The source of this T cell receptor (beta chain) is a study of PD-1 blockade in mismatch repair-deficient tumors. The repertoire was sequenced with immunoSEQ multiplex PCR; TCRdb's copy has only in-frame clones and lacks some. The table has about 100,000 clones, 70% to 85% seen once; the top ten hold around 6.5%. Germline lookup yields CDR1 SGHRS and CDR2 YFSETQ. The CDR3 consists of 14 residues. The V and J ends lost 4 bases and 3 bases respectively, with 14 bases between them. This sequence originates from an adult with mismatch repair-deficient cancer. V gene TRBV5-1 combines with J gene TRBJ2-7; D may match TRBD1 or TRBD2 (5 bases each). The material was peripheral blood, obtained roughly 35 weeks after starting pembrolizumab. CDR3 bases: TGCGCCAGCAGCGTTTGGGGGATGAGCTACGAGCAGTACTTC. It yields the protein CASSVWGMSYEQYF.